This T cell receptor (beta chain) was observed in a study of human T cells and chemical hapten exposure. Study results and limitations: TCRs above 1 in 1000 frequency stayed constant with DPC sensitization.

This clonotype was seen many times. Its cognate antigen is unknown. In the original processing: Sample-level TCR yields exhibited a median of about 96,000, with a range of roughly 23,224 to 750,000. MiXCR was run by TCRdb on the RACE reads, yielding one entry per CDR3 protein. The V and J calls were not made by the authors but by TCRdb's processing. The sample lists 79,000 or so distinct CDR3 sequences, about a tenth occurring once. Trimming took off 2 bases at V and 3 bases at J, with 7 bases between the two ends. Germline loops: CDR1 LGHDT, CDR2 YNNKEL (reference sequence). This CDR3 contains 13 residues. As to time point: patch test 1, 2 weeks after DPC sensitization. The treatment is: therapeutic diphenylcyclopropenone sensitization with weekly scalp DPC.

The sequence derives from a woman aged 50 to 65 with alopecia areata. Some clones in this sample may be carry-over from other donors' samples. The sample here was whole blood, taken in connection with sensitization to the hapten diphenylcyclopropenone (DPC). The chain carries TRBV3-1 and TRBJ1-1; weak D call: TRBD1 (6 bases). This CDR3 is CASSQWTDTEAFF. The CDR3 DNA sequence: TGTGCCAGCAGCCAATGGACAGACACTGAAGCTTTCTTT.